The 15 T cell receptor beta chains listed next were all sequenced from one sample in a study of PD-L1 blockade in urothelial cancer. Measured with immunoSEQ multiplex PCR; TCRdb has only the in-frame clones, and not every one. The sample lists 300 or so clones, approximately 30% occurring once. Specimen: tumor tissue, collected before atezolizumab (anti-PD-L1) treatment. Receptors originate from a man in his 70s with urothelial cancer.

The rearrangement joins TRBV29-1 to TRBJ1-6; tentative D call: TRBD1 (5 bases). V lost 6 bases to trimming and J lost 0 bases, with 18 bases between them. Looked up from germline, CDR1 is SQVTM and CDR2 is ANQGSEA. This CDR3 is built from 17 residues. In DNA form, the CDR3 reads TGCAGCGTGGCCTCAGGGAAGCCCAGCTCCTATAATTCACCCCTCCACTTT. Protein product: CSVASGKPSSYNSPLHF.

CDR3 bases: TGTGCCAGTAGTATAACAGGGCCTCGCTACGAGCAGTACTTC. Residues: CASSITGPRYEQYF. The gene calls are TRBV19 and TRBJ2-7, with D possibly being TRBD1 (6 bases). V lost 2 bases to trimming and J lost 3 bases, with 11 bases between them. In germline, CDR1 is LNHDA, CDR2 SQIVND (reference sequence). The CDR3 sequence is 14 residues long.

CDR3 residues: CASSGGGYTEAFF. CDR3 coding DNA: TGTGCCTCTAGTGGAGGGGGCTACACTGAAGCTTTCTTT. The rearrangement links TRBV30 to TRBJ1-1; TRBD1 matches at 7 bases. Germline CDR1 GTSNPN, CDR2 SVGIG (reference sequence). V shed 7 bases, J shed 3 bases, and the junction held 8 bases outside the gene matches. This CDR3 has 13 residues.

This clone was observed once. Within the sample, other DNA sequences also encode this same CDR3. This rearrangement joins TRBV19 to TRBJ2-1; 7 positions agree with TRBD2. V was clipped by 1 base and J by 8 bases; unmatched bases: 2. The CDR3 is made up of 13 amino acids. The germline CDR1 and CDR2 sequences are LNHDA and SQIVND (reference sequence). CDR3 nucleotides: TGTGCCAGTAGTATAGCTAGCGGAGATGAGCAGTTCTTC. It encodes CASSIASGDEQFF.

In this sample, this clone is large. V is TRBV1 and J is TRBJ2-1; the table assigns TRBD1, which was not confirmed against the DNA. TRBV1 is labeled a pseudogene. The CDR3 contains 16 residues. The CDR3 coding sequence is TGCGCCAGCAGCCTTCTGGCAGGGGGCTCGTACAATGAGCAGTTCTTC. It translates to CASSLLAGGSYNEQFF.

J is TRBJ2-5 and V is TRBV30; unclear D gene. Per the germline V gene, CDR1 is GTSNPN and CDR2 is SVGIG (reference sequence). With 1 base removed from V and 2 bases from J, the gap between germline ends came to 2 bases. The CDR3 runs 11 residues. The CDR3 DNA reads TGTGCCTGGAGTGGTCAAGAGACCCAGTACTTC. Its translation: CAWSGQETQYF.

V and J are TRBV4-1 and TRBJ2-7, with 12 bases identical to TRBD2. CDR1 and CDR2 (germline): MGHRA, YSYEKL. Germline trimming cut 3 bases from V and 7 bases from J; bases unmatched to any gene: 4. CDR3 length equals 14 residues. This CDR3 reads CASSQDTSGREQYF. CDR3 DNA sequence: TGCGCCAGCAGCCAGGACACTAGCGGGAGGGAGCAGTACTTC.

Within the sample, this clone is large. CDR3 protein: CASSSRTESNTGELFF. DNA of the CDR3: TGTGCCAGCAGCTCAAGGACAGAGTCGAACACCGGGGAGCTGTTTTTT. The chain recombines TRBV11-3 with TRBJ2-2; D is perhaps TRBD1 (6 bases). The germline V gene has CDR1 SGHNT and CDR2 YENEEA. The germline V and J ends were trimmed by 4 bases and 0 bases, with 12 bases remaining between them. There are 16 residues in the CDR3. Variable domain in full (rest from reference TRBV11-3 and TRBJ2-2): EAGVVQSPRYKIIEKKQPVAFWCNPISGHNTLYWYLQNLGQGPELLIRYENEEAVDDSQLPKDRFSAERLKGVDSTLKIQPAELGDSAVYLCASSSRTESNTGELFFGEGSRLTVL.

The sample holds a few counts of this clone. The chain is built from TRBV11-3 and TRBJ2-1; D call uncertain. Germline V lookup: CDR1 SGHNT, CDR2 YENEEA. The CDR3 consists of 15 residues. The V end lost 5 bases, the J end lost 9 bases, and 20 bases lay between the germline ends. The CDR3 reads CASSGRAGVRTEQFF. The CDR3 DNA reads as TGTGCCAGCAGCGGCCGGGCAGGCGTTAGGACTGAGCAGTTCTTC.

This clone was detected only a few times. The CDR3 spells CASSSSAPGPPLHF. The CDR3 DNA sequence: TGTGCCAGCAGCTCCTCAGCCCCGGGGCCACCCCTCCACTTT. The V and J genes are TRBV7-6 and TRBJ1-6, with a weak D call TRBD1 (5 bases). CDR1 and CDR2 from the germline V gene are SGHVS and FNYEAQ. V was shortened by 4 bases and J by 11 bases, with 15 bases between the two germline ends. This CDR3 is built from 14 residues.

The chain is built from TRBV6-8 and TRBJ2-1, with 8 bases matching TRBD1. The germline V gene encodes CDR1 MNHGY and CDR2 SAAAGT. After removal of 6 bases from V and 3 bases from J, the junction contained 10 bases not matched to a gene. The CDR3 length is 16 residues. The CDR3 nucleotides read TGTGCCAGCAGCCCAGACAGGGGACAGTACTACAATGAGCAGTTCTTC. Encoded protein: CASSPDRGQYYNEQFF.

This clone came up a few times. J is TRBJ2-1 and V is TRBV19, with TRBD1 matching 12 bases. This CDR3 region has 15 residues. Germline V gives CDR1 LNHDA, CDR2 SQIVND (reference sequence). V shed 4 bases and J 7 bases; nucleotides not matched to a gene: 5. CDR3 nucleotides: TGTGCCAGTAGTAGGGACAGGGGGCCTAATAATGAGCAGTTCTTC. Its protein product is CASSRDRGPNNEQFF.

J is TRBJ2-5 and V is TRBV11-3, with TRBD2 as a possible D gene (6 bases). This CDR3 has 16 amino acids. Per germline, CDR1 SGHNT and CDR2 YENEEA. Deletions cut 1 base from V and 4 bases from J, with 16 bases between. CDR3 in DNA: TGTGCCAGCAGCTTAGTGAGGGGCGGGACCCGAGAGACCCAGTACTTC. Its translation is CASSLVRGGTRETQYF. The whole variable domain, remainder taken from reference TRBV11-3 and TRBJ2-5, is EAGVVQSPRYKIIEKKQPVAFWCNPISGHNTLYWYLQNLGQGPELLIRYENEEAVDDSQLPKDRFSAERLKGVDSTLKIQPAELGDSAVYLCASSLVRGGTRETQYFGPGTRLLVL.

CDR3 nucleotides: TGTGCCAGCTCACTGGAAAAGGGCACCTACGAGCAGTACTTC. Protein sequence: CASSLEKGTYEQYF. The J gene is TRBJ2-7, the V gene TRBV18; no clear D. Germline V gives CDR1 KGHSH, CDR2 LQKENI. The V gene lost 4 bases and the J gene lost 2 bases, with 12 bases spanning the gap. The CDR3 is 14 amino acids. The variable domain in full, completed from reference TRBV18 and TRBJ2-7, reads NAGVMQNPRHLVRRRGQEARLRCSPMKGHSHVYWYRQLPEEGLKFMVYLQKENIIDESGMPKERFSAEFPKEGPSILRIQQVVRGDSAAYFCASSLEKGTYEQYFGPGTRLTVT.

In this sample, this clone is large (0.1 to 1%). V usage is TRBV6-8 and J usage is TRBJ1-1; D is possibly TRBD1 (6 bases). The CDR3 consists of 19 residues. V lost 0 bases to trimming and J lost 0 bases, with 20 bases between them. Germline values: CDR1 MNHGY, CDR2 SAAAGT. The CDR3 DNA sequence: TGTGCCAGCAGTTACTCGCGGTGGACAGAGGGAGGGTTGAACACTGAAGCTTTCTTT. This sequence encodes CASSYSRWTEGGLNTEAFF.